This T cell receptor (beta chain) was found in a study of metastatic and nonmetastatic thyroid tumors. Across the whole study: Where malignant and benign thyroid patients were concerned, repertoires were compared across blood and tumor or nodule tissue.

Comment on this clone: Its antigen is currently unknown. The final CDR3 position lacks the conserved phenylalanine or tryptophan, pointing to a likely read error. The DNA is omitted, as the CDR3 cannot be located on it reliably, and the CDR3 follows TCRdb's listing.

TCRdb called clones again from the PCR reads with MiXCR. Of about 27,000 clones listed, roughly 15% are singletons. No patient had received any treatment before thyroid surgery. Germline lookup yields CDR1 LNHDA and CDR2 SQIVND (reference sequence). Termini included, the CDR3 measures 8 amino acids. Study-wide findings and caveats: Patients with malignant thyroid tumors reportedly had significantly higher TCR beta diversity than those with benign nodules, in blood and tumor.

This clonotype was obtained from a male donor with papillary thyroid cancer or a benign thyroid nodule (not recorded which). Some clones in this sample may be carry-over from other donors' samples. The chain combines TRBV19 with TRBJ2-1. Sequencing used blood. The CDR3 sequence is CASSIEPS.